What follows is one T cell receptor beta chain and its context. This entry comes from a study of blood T cell repertoires in COVID-19. Background on the study: COVID-19 samples, acute and convalescent, were from the United States, Italy and Spain.

As processed by the authors: Amplification from reference gene primers served as the basis for estimated nucleated cell counts. The assay was immunoSEQ multiplex PCR, and TCRdb's table has in-frame clones only and misses some. V and J calls and clone size come straight from that table; D and trimming were deduced from the DNA. The table has some 200,000 clones, around 80% seen once. The sample was peripheral blood. The receptor's source is a man aged 25-40 years with active or convalescent COVID-19.

CDR3 bases: TGTGCCAGCAGCTTGGACAGGGAAATACTCTATGGCTACACCTTC. This encodes CASSLDREILYGYTF. The chain employs TRBV7-9 and TRBJ1-2, with 8 nucleotides matching TRBD1. J gave up 4 bases and V 3 bases, and 7 bases lay outside the gene matches. This CDR3 has 15 residues. Germline-derived CDR1 and CDR2 are SEHNR and FQNEAQ (reference sequence).